This record covers a single T cell receptor beta chain. The sample originates from a study of T cell responses to AZD1222 COVID-19 vaccine. Using immunoSEQ multiplex PCR, the repertoire was profiled, and TCRdb retains in-frame clones only, with some absent. Counted here are about 140,000 clones, 70% to 90% occurring once; the ten biggest clones make up approximately 3.1%. CDR3 length equals 15 residues. Trimming pared 4 bases from V and 8 bases from J, leaving 18 bases between. CDR1 and CDR2 (germline): SEHNR, FQNEAQ (reference sequence). The TCR sequence derives from an adult in good health. The V call is TRBV7-9, the J call TRBJ2-1, with D perhaps assigned TRBD1 or TRBD2 (6 bases each). Sequencing was performed on peripheral blood, taken on day 0 of AZD1222 vaccination. CDR3 amino acids: CASSSGGPPGDEQFF. CDR3 nucleotide sequence: TGTGCCAGCAGCTCCGGGGGCCCCCCAGGCGATGAGCAGTTCTTC. Looking up the rest from reference TRBV7-9 and TRBJ2-1 gives the full variable domain: DTGVSQNPRHKITKRGQNVTFRCDPISEHNRLYWYRQTLGQGPEFLTYFQNEAQLEKSRLLSDRFSAERPKGSFSTLEIQRTEQGDSAMYLCASSSGGPPGDEQFFGPGTRLTVL.